One T cell receptor (beta chain) is described in this entry. This entry belongs to a study of blood T cell repertoires in COVID-19. Study overall: COVID-19 samples collected from the United States, Italy and Spain covered acute and convalescent phases.

V was trimmed by 3 bases and J by 0 bases, leaving 11 bases between them. Germline V gives CDR1 MDHEN, CDR2 SYDVKM. This CDR3 is built from 15 residues. Ages ranged from about 18 to 100 years, with residence in about 23 US areas. Participant-given clinical history determined each cohort assignment. Original processing methods: Amplification of reference gene primers was used by the study to estimate nucleated cell counts. Repertoires were generated with immunoSEQ multiplex PCR, while TCRdb's copy carries only in-frame clones and drops some. Clonal size and the V and J genes are those of that table, whereas D and trimming came from the DNA. The table records more than 300,000 clones, roughly nine tenths of them present only once.

The chain couples TRBV28 to TRBJ1-2; D unclear. Sequencing was carried out using PBMCs or T cells enriched from blood (not recorded which). The source is a woman between 25 and 40 years old who had recovered from COVID-19. The CDR3 DNA sequence: TGTGCCAGCAGTTTGGTCCAGAAGTCTAACTATGGCTACACCTTC. Protein sequence: CASSLVQKSNYGYTF.